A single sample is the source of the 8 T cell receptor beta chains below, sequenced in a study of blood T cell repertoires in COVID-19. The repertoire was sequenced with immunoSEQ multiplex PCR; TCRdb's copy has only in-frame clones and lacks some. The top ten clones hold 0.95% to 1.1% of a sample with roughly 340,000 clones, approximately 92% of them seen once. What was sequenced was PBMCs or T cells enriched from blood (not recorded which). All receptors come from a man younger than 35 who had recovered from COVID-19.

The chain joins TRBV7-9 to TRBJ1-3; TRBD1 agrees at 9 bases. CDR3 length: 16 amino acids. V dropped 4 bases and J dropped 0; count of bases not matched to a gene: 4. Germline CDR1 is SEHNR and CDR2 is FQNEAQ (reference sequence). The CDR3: CASSSHRGHSGNTIYF. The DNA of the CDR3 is TGTGCCAGCAGCTCGCACAGGGGGCACTCTGGAAACACCATATATTTT.

The chain's CDR3 is CASSDRRAFF. As DNA, the CDR3 is TGTGCCAGCAGTGATAGGAGAGCTTTCTTT. The rearrangement joins TRBV6-1 to TRBJ1-1; D remains unclear. CDR1 MNHNS and CDR2 SASEGT come from the germline V gene. The CDR3 contains 10 residues. V was trimmed by 3 bases and J by 10 bases, leaving 6 bases between them.

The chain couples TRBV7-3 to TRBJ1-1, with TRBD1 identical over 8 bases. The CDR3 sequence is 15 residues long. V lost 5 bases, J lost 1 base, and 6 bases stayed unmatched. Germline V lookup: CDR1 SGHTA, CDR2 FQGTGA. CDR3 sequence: CASSLGGQGNTEAFF. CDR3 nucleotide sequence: TGTGCCAGCAGCCTAGGAGGACAGGGGAACACTGAAGCTTTCTTT. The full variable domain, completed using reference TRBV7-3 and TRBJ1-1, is GAGVSQTPSNKVTEKGKYVELRCDPISGHTALYWYRQSLGQGPEFLIYFQGTGAADDSGLPNDRFFAVRPEGSVSTLKIQRTERGDSAVYLCASSLGGQGNTEAFFGQGTRLTVV.

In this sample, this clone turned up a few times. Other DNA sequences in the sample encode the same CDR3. CDR3 in amino acids: CASSGQGNQPQHF. The CDR3 nucleotides read TGTGCCAGCAGTGGACAGGGCAATCAGCCCCAGCATTTT. V is TRBV27 and J is TRBJ1-5; the match to TRBD1 covers 7 bases. The CDR3 is 13 residues long. In germline, CDR1 is MNHEY, CDR2 SMNVEV (reference sequence). Germline trimming cut 5 bases from V and 2 bases from J; bases unmatched to any gene: 0.

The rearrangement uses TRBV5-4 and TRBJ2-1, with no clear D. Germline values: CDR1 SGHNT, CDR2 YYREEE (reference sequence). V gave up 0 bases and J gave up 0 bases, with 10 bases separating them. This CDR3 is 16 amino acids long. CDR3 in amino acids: CASSLVALSSYNEQFF. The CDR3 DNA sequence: TGTGCCAGCAGCTTGGTCGCCCTCAGCTCCTACAATGAGCAGTTCTTC.

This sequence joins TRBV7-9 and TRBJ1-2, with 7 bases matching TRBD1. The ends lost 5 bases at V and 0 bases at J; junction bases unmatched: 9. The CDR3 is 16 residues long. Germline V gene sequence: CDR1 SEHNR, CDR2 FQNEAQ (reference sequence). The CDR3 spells CASSKEGAEANYGYTF. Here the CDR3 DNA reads TGTGCCAGCAGCAAAGAGGGGGCGGAAGCTAACTATGGCTACACCTTC.

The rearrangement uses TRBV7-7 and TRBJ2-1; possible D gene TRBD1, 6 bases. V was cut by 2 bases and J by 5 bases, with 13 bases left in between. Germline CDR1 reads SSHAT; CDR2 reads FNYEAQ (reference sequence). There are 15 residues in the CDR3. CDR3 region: CASSLLQGPDNEQFF. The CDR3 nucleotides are TGTGCCAGCAGCTTATTACAGGGACCGGACAATGAGCAGTTCTTC.

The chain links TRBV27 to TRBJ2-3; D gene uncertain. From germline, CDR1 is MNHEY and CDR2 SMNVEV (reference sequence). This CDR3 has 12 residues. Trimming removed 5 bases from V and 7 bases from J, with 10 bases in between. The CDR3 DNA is TGTGCCAGCAGTGATCTTCGGTATACGCAGTATTTT. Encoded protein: CASSDLRYTQYF.